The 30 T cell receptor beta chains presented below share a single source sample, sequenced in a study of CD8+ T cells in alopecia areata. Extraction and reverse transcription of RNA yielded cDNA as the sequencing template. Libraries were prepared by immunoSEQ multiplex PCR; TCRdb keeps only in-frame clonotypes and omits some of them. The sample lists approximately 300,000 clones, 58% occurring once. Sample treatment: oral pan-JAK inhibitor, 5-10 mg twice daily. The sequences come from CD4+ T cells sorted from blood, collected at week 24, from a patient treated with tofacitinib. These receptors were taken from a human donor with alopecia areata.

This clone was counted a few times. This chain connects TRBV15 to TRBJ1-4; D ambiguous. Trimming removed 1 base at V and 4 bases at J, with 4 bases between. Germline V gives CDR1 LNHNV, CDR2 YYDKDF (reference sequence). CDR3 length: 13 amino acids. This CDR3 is CATSRAVNEKLFF. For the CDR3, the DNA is TGTGCCACCAGCAGAGCGGTTAATGAAAAACTGTTTTTT.

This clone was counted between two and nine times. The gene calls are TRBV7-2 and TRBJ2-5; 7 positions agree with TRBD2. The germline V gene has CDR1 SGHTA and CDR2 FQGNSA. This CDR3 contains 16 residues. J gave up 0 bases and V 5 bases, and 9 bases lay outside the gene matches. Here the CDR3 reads CASSRSGGPNQETQYF. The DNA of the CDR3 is TGTGCCAGCAGCCGATCGGGGGGACCAAACCAAGAGACCCAGTACTTC.

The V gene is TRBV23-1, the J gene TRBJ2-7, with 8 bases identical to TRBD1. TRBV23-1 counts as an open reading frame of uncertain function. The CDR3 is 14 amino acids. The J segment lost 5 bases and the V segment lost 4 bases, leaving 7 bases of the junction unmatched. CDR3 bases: TGCGCCAGCAGTCCAGGACAGGGATACCACGAGCAGTACTTC. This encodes CASSPGQGYHEQYF.

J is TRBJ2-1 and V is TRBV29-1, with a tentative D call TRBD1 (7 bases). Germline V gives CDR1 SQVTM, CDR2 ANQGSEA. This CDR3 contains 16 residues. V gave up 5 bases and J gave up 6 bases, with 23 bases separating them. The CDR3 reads CSVNPWRAGGSNEQFF. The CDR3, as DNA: TGCAGCGTTAACCCTTGGCGGGCAGGGGGGAGCAATGAGCAGTTCTTC.

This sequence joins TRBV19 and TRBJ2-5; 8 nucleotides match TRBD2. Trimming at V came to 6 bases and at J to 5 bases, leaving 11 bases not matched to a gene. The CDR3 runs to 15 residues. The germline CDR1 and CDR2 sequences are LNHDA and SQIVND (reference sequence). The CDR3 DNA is TGTGCCAGTAGACGACCGGGAGGGGCTCCGGAGACCCAGTACTTC. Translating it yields CASRRPGGAPETQYF.

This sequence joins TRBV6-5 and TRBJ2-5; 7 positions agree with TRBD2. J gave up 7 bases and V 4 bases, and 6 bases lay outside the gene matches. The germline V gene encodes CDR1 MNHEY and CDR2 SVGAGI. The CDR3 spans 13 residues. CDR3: CASSSPGGGTQYF. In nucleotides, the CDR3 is TGTGCCAGCAGTTCTCCAGGCGGGGGGACCCAGTACTTC.

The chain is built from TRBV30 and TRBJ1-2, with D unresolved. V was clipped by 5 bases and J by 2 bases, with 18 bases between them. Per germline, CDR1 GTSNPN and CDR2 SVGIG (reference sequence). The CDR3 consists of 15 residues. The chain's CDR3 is CAWRRGIAQNYGYTF. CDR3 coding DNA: TGTGCCTGGCGTCGCGGGATAGCTCAGAACTATGGCTACACCTTC.

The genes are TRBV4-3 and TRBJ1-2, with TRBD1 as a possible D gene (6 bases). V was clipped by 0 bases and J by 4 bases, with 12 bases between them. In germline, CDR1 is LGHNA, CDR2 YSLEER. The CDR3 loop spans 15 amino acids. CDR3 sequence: CASSQEGRGTYGYTF. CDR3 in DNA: TGCGCCAGCAGCCAAGAGGGCAGGGGAACCTATGGCTACACCTTC.

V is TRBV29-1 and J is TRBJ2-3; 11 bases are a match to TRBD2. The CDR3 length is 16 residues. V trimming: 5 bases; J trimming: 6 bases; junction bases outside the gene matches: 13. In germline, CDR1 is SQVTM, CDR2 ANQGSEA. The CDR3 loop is CSVPLAGAFPRDTQYF. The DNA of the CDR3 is TGCAGCGTTCCACTAGCGGGGGCCTTCCCGCGGGATACGCAGTATTTT.

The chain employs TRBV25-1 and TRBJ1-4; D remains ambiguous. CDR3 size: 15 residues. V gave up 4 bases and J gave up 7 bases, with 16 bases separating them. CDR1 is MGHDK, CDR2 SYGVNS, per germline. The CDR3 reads CASSGSTIRGEKLFF. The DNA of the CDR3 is TGTGCCAGCAGTGGTTCGACAATACGTGGTGAAAAACTGTTTTTT. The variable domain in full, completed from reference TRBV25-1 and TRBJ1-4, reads EADIYQTPRYLVIGTGKKITLECSQTMGHDKMYWYQQDPGMELHLIHYSYGVNSTEKGDLSSESTVSRIRTEHFPLTLESARPSHTSQYLCASSGSTIRGEKLFFGSGTQLSVL.

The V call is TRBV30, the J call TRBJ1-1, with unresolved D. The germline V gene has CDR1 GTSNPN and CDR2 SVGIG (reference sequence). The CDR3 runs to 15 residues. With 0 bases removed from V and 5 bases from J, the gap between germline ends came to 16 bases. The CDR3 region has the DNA TGTGCCTGGAGTGTAAAAGGTGGAAGAGGGACTGAAGCTTTCTTT. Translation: CAWSVKGGRGTEAFF.

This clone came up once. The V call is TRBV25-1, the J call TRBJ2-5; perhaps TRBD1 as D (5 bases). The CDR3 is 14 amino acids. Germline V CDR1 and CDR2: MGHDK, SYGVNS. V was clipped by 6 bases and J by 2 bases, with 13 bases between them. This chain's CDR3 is CASSPGSAQETQYF. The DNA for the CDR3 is TGTGCCAGCAGCCCAGGGTCGGCTCAAGAGACCCAGTACTTC.

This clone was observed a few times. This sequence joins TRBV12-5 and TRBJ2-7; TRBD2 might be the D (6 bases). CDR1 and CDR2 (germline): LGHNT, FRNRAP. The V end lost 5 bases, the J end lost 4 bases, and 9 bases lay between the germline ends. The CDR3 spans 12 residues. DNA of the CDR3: TGTGCTAGTGGTGGACTACCTTACGAGCAGTACTTC. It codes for CASGGLPYEQYF. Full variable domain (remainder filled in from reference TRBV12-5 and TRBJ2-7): DARVTQTPRHKVTEMGQEVTMRCQPILGHNTVFWYRQTMMQGLELLAYFRNRAPLDDSGMPKDRFSAEMPDATLATLKIQPSEPRDSAVYFCASGGLPYEQYFGPGTRLTVT.

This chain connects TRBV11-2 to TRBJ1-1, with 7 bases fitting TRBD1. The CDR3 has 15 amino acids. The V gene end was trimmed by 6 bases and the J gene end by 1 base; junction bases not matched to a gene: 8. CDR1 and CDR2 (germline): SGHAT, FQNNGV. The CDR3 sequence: CASRSPGGRNTEAFF. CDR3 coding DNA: TGTGCCAGCAGGTCGCCAGGGGGACGGAACACTGAAGCTTTCTTT. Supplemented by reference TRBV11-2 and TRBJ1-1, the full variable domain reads EAGVAQSPRYKIIEKRQSVAFWCNPISGHATLYWYQQILGQGPKLLIQFQNNGVVDDSQLPKDRFSAERLKGVDSTLKIQPAKLEDSAVYLCASRSPGGRNTEAFFGQGTRLTVV.

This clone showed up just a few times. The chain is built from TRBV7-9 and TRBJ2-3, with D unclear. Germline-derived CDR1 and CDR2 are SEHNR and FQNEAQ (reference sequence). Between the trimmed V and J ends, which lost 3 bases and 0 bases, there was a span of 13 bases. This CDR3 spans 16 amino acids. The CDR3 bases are TGTGCCAGCAGCTTGTCGGGCAGTTTTAGCACAGATACGCAGTATTTT. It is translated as CASSLSGSFSTDTQYF.

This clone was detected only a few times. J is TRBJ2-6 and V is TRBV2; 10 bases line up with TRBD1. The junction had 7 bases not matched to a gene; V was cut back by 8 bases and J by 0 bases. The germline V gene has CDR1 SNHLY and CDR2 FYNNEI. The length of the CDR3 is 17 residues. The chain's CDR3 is CASSEDRGASGANVLTF. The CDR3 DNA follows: TGTGCCAGCTCTGAGGACAGGGGGGCCTCTGGGGCCAACGTCCTGACTTTC.

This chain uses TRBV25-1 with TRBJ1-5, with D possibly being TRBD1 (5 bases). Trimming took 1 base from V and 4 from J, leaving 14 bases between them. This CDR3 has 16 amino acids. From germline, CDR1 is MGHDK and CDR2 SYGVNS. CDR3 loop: CASSESRAGWNQPQHF. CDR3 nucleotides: TGTGCCAGCAGTGAATCTAGGGCAGGGTGGAATCAGCCCCAGCATTTT.

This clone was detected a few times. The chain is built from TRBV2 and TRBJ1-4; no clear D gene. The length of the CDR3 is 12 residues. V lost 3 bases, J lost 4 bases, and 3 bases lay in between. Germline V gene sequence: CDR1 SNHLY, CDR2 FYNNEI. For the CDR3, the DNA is TGTGCCAGCAGTGAGGTTAATGAAAAACTGTTTTTT. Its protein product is CASSEVNEKLFF.

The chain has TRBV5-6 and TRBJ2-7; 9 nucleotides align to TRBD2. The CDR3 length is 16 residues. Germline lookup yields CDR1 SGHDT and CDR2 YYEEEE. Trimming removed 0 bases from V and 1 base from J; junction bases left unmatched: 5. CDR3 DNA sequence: TGTGCCAGCAGCTTGGACCCAGCGGGGGGATCCTACGAGCAGTACTTC. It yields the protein CASSLDPAGGSYEQYF.

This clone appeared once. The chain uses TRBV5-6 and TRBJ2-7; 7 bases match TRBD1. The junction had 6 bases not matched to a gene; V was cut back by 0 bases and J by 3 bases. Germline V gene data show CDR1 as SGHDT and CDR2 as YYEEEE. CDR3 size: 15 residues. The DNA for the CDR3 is TGTGCCAGCAGCTTGGCCCCCGGGACAGACTACGAGCAGTACTTC. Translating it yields CASSLAPGTDYEQYF.

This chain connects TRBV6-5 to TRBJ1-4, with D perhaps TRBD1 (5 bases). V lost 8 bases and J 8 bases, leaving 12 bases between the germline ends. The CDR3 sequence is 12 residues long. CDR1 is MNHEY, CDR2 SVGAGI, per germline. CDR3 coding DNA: TGTGCCAGCGGTCGGGACGAAGAAAAACTGTTTTTT. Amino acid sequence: CASGRDEEKLFF.

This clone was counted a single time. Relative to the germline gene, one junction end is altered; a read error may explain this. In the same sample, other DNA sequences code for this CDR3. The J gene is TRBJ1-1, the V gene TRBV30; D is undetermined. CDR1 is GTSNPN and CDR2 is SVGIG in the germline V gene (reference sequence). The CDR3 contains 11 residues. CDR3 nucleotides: TGTGCCTGGAGCGCGCCTACTGGAGCTTTCTTT. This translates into CAWSAPTGAFF. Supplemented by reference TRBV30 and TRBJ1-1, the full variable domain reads SQTIHQWPATLVQPVGSPLSLECTVEGTSNPNLYWYRQAAGRGLQLLFYSVGIGQISSEVPQNLSASRPQDRQFILSSKKLLLSDSGFYLCAWSAPTGAFFGQGTRLTVV.

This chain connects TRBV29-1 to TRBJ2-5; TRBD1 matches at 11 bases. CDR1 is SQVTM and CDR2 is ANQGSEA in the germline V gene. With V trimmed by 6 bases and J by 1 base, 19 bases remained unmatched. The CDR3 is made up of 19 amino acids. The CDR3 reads CSVGLRTGGFQGAQETQYF. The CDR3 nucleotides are TGCAGCGTGGGGCTCCGGACAGGGGGCTTTCAAGGCGCCCAAGAGACCCAGTACTTC.

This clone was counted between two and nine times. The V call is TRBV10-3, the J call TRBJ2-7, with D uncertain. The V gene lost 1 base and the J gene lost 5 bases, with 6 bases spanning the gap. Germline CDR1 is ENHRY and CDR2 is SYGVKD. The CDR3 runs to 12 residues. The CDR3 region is CAISEFADEQYF. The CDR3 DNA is TGTGCCATCAGTGAGTTTGCAGACGAGCAGTACTTC.

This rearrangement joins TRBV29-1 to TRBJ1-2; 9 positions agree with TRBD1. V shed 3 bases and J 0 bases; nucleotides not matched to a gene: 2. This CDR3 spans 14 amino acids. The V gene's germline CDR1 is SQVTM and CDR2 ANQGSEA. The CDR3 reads CSVDGTGTNYGYTF. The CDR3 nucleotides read TGCAGCGTTGACGGGACAGGGACTAACTATGGCTACACCTTC.

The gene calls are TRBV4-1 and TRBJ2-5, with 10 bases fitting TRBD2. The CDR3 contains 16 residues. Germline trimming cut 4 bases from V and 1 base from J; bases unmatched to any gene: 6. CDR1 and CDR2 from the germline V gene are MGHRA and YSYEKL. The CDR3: CASSRLAGDPQETQYF. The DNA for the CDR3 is TGCGCCAGCAGCCGTCTAGCGGGGGACCCCCAAGAGACCCAGTACTTC.

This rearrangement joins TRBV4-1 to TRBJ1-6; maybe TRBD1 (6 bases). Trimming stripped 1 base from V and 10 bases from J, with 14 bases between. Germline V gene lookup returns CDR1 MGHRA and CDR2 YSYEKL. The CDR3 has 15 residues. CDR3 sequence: CASSQVGGLRSPLHF. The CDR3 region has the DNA TGCGCCAGCAGCCAAGTGGGGGGGCTTCGCTCACCCCTCCACTTT.

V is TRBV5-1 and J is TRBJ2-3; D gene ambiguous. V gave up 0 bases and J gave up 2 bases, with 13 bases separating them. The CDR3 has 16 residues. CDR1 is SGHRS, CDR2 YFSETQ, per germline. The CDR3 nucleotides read TGCGCCAGCAGCTTGGGACGGTCCACTTTCACAGATACGCAGTATTTT. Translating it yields CASSLGRSTFTDTQYF. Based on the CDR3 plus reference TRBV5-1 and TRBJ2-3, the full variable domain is KAGVTQTPRYLIKTRGQQVTLSCSPISGHRSVSWYQQTPGQGLQFLFEYFSETQRNKGNFPGRFSGRQFSNSRSEMNVSTLELGDSALYLCASSLGRSTFTDTQYFGPGTRLTVL.

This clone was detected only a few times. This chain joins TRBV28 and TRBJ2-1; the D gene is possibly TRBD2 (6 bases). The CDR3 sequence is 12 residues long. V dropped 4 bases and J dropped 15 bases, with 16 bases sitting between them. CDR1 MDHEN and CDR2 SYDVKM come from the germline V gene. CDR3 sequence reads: CASSSGVIRPFF. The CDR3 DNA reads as TGTGCCAGCAGTTCGGGGGTTATTCGACCGTTCTTC.

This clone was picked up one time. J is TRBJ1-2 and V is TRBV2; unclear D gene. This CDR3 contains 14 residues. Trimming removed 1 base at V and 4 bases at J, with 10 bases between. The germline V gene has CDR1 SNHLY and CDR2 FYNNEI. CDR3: CASSEVMLIYGYTF. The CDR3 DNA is TGTGCCAGCAGTGAAGTTATGCTAATCTATGGCTACACCTTC. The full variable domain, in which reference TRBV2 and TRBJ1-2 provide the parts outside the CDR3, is EPEVTQTPSHQVTQMGQEVILRCVPISNHLYFYWYRQILGQKVEFLVSFYNNEISEKSEIFDDQFSVERPDGSNFTLKIRSTKLEDSAMYFCASSEVMLIYGYTFGSGTRLTVV.